This T cell receptor (beta chain) emerged from a study of T cells in women clearing cervical HPV infection. Trimming left V 1 base short and J 0 bases short, with 12 bases between. The CDR3 has 16 amino acids. CDR1 is LNHDA and CDR2 is SQIVND in the germline V gene (reference sequence). TCRdb's table, derived via immunoSEQ multiplex PCR, lists solely in-frame clones and lacks some. Its clone listing holds about 20,000 clones. A word on this clone: The read terminates 3 residues ahead of where the CDR3 ends, so the germline J gene completes it.

This receptor was taken from a woman aged 18 to 75 with a cervical HPV16 infection that either progressed to CIN3+ or cleared (not recorded which). This sequence joins TRBV19 and TRBJ1-1; D gene uncertain. The specimen sequenced was blood buffy coat. The CDR3 bases that were read are TGTGCCAGTAGTATAGGTGCGGAGGCACTGAACACTGAA. Translating it yields CASSIGAEALNTE. The full CDR3 is CASSIGAEALNTEAFF.